Each of the 32 T cell receptor beta chains below was sequenced from the same sample in a study of patients and donors after allogeneic stem cell transplantation. TCRdb ran MiXCR on the RT-PCR reads and lists one entry per CDR3 protein. The data show about 230,000 distinct CDR3 sequences, less than 15% seen once. Sequenced input: blood, either unsorted or a sorted T cell fraction (not recorded which). The receptors come from a human donor who was either an allogeneic HSCT recipient or a stem cell or donor lymphocyte infusion donor (not recorded which). It is not recorded whose cells these are; they may come from a transplant donor.

V usage is TRBV18 and J usage is TRBJ2-4, with 12 bases aligning to TRBD1. The germline V gene encodes CDR1 KGHSH and CDR2 LQKENI. This CDR3 spans 20 amino acids. J gave up 1 base and V 0 bases, and 10 bases lay outside the gene matches. DNA of the CDR3: TGTGCCAGCTCACCACCGGGGACAGGGGGCATAGGAGGGGCCAAAAACATTCAGTACTTC. Its translation is CASSPPGTGGIGGAKNIQYF.

The chain recombines TRBV30 with TRBJ1-5; maybe TRBD1 (6 bases). The germline V gene has CDR1 GTSNPN and CDR2 SVGIG (reference sequence). V lost 2 bases and J lost 6, with 14 bases in between. The CDR3 runs to 14 residues. The CDR3 DNA follows: TGTGCCTGGAGTCCACAGGGAGGGAGTCAGCCCCAGCATTTT. This translates into CAWSPQGGSQPQHF.

The chain joins TRBV25-1 to TRBJ1-4; D gene uncertain. Germline CDR1 reads MGHDK; CDR2 reads SYGVNS. Trimming took 0 bases from V and 4 from J, leaving 12 bases between them. This CDR3 spans 16 amino acids. The CDR3 coding sequence is TGTGCCAGCAGTGAATATCGAGGGTCCAGTAATGAAAAACTGTTTTTT. Protein product: CASSEYRGSSNEKLFF.

This chain uses TRBV7-6 with TRBJ1-1; D not certain. The CDR3 is 9 residues long. Germline CDR1 reads SGHVS; CDR2 reads FNYEAQ. V was pared by 3 bases and J by 11 bases, with 4 bases between. The CDR3 DNA is TGTGCCAGCAGCTTTGGCGCTTTCTTT. This gives the protein CASSFGAFF.

The V call is TRBV9, the J call TRBJ2-7; 11 nucleotides match TRBD2. This CDR3 spans 16 amino acids. V gave up 2 bases and J gave up 2 bases; unmatched junction bases: 6. Germline V gene sequence: CDR1 SGDLS, CDR2 YYNGEE. Here the CDR3 reads CASSVYGTSGTYEQYF. The CDR3 DNA reads as TGTGCCAGCAGCGTCTATGGGACTAGCGGTACCTACGAGCAGTACTTC.

This clonotype was seen only a few times. The rearrangement uses TRBV6-5 and TRBJ1-2, with no clear D. The CDR3 consists of 14 residues. The germline V gene has CDR1 MNHEY and CDR2 SVGAGI. The ends were cut back, 4 bases at V and 4 bases at J, with 13 bases in the middle. DNA of the CDR3: TGTGCCAGCAGTTCTATGTTCCTAAGCTATGGCTACACCTTC. It is translated as CASSSMFLSYGYTF.

This clonotype was observed at least ten times. The rearrangement joins TRBV15 to TRBJ2-5; D may be TRBD2 (6 bases). Germline CDR1 and CDR2: LNHNV and YYDKDF (reference sequence). Trimming pared 5 bases from V and 0 bases from J, leaving 7 bases between. This CDR3 spans 13 amino acids. The CDR3: CATSRGYQETQYF. The CDR3 coding sequence is TGTGCCACCAGCCGGGGGTACCAAGAGACCCAGTACTTC. Full variable domain (remainder filled in from reference TRBV15 and TRBJ2-5): DAMVIQNPRYQVTQFGKPVTLSCSQTLNHNVMYWYQQKSSQAPKLLFHYYDKDFNNEADTPDNFQSRRPNTSFCFLDIRSPGLGDTAMYLCATSRGYQETQYFGPGTRLLVL.

This clonotype has only a few counts. The V call is TRBV4-2, the J call TRBJ2-1; 15 bases align to TRBD2. J lost 4 bases, V lost 2 bases, and 6 bases had no gene match. The CDR3 covers 18 residues. Per the germline V gene, CDR1 is LGHNA and CDR2 is YNFKEQ. In DNA, the CDR3 is TGTGCCAGCAGCCAAAATCCGGGACTAGCGGGGGGATACAATGAGCAGTTCTTC. The encoded protein is CASSQNPGLAGGYNEQFF.

This rearrangement joins TRBV14 to TRBJ2-7, with 7 bases lining up with TRBD1. V was pared by 0 bases and J by 5 bases, with 10 bases of the junction left unmatched. Germline values: CDR1 SGHDN, CDR2 FVKESK. CDR3 length: 16 residues. CDR3 protein: CASSQDRGRGSHEQYF. The CDR3 coding sequence is TGTGCCAGCAGCCAAGATCGGGGCAGGGGGTCGCACGAGCAGTACTTC.

In its sample, this clonotype was seen a few times. This sequence joins TRBV30 and TRBJ1-4, with unresolved D. The germline V gene encodes CDR1 GTSNPN and CDR2 SVGIG (reference sequence). V dropped 5 bases and J dropped 8 bases, with 12 bases sitting between them. This CDR3 has 12 amino acids. The CDR3 reads CAWEWAREKLFF. The CDR3 bases are TGTGCCTGGGAGTGGGCAAGGGAAAAACTGTTTTTT.

The chain recombines TRBV12-5 with TRBJ2-5, with D possibly matching TRBD1 (6 bases). Germline V CDR1 and CDR2: LGHNT, FRNRAP. The CDR3 spans 13 residues. V lost 6 bases to trimming and J lost 4 bases, with 12 bases between them. The CDR3 region has the DNA TGTGCTAGTGGACAGGGACAAGGAGAGACCCAGTACTTC. It encodes CASGQGQGETQYF.

The chain uses TRBV10-3 and TRBJ2-3, with 9 positions matching TRBD2. Germline V gene sequence: CDR1 ENHRY, CDR2 SYGVKD. Trimming cost V 4 bases and J 7 bases; bases outside gene matches: 12. The CDR3 has 16 amino acids. The DNA for the CDR3 is TGTGCCATCAGTGCAGGGACTAGCCGAGAGGGGCATACGCAGTATTTT. This encodes CAISAGTSREGHTQYF.

Only a few counts were recorded for this clonotype. The rearrangement uses TRBV5-1 and TRBJ2-2; D might be TRBD2 (5 bases). Trimming left V 0 bases short and J 5 bases short, with 8 bases between. Germline values: CDR1 SGHRS, CDR2 YFSETQ. The CDR3 contains 14 residues. The CDR3 region has the DNA TGCGCCAGCAGCTTGGTGGACTCGACCGGGGAGCTGTTTTTT. This sequence encodes CASSLVDSTGELFF.

This clonotype has only a few counts. The chain combines TRBV6-2 or TRBV6-3 with TRBJ1-1, with a weak D call TRBD1 (5 bases). Germline CDR1 MNHEY, CDR2 SVGEGT. V shed 10 bases and J shed 5 bases, with 17 bases lying between them. CDR3 length equals 13 residues. The CDR3 DNA is TGTGCCACCTCGCCAGGGCGTCGGACTGAAGCTTTCTTT. Amino acid sequence: CATSPGRRTEAFF.

The rearrangement joins TRBV12-3 or TRBV12-4 to TRBJ2-1; TRBD2 might be the D (6 bases). Deletions cut 6 bases from V and 10 bases from J, with 7 bases between. The length of the CDR3 is 10 residues. CDR3 region: CASRGGEQFF. In DNA, the CDR3 is TGTGCCAGCAGGGGAGGAGAGCAGTTCTTC.

This clonotype was detected many times. This chain uses TRBV24-1 with TRBJ2-1; 8 bases align to TRBD2. V dropped 2 bases and J dropped 8; count of bases not matched to a gene: 13. The germline gives CDR1 KGHDR, CDR2 SFDVKD. The CDR3 totals 17 residues. The CDR3 is CATSDSMRLAGWDEQFF. DNA of the CDR3: TGTGCCACCAGTGATTCCATGCGGCTAGCGGGTTGGGATGAGCAGTTCTTC.

There are many counts of this clonotype. V usage is TRBV20-1 and J usage is TRBJ2-5; 7 nucleotides align to TRBD2. The CDR3 extends over 12 amino acids. Per the germline V gene, CDR1 is DFQATT and CDR2 is SNEGSKA (reference sequence). The V gene end was trimmed by 1 base and the J gene end by 5 bases; junction bases not matched to a gene: 1. Written as DNA, the CDR3 is TGCAGTGCTAGAGTGGGGGGGGAGACCCAGTACTTC. Protein product: CSARVGGETQYF.

V is TRBV5-1 and J is TRBJ2-1; D is unresolved. V was cut by 1 base and J by 7 bases, with 9 bases left in between. This CDR3 is built from 13 residues. Looked up from germline, CDR1 is SGHRS and CDR2 is YFSETQ. This chain's CDR3 is CASSLYGRNEQFF. The CDR3 DNA follows: TGCGCCAGCAGCTTGTACGGGCGGAATGAGCAGTTCTTC. The variable domain in full, completed from reference TRBV5-1 and TRBJ2-1, reads KAGVTQTPRYLIKTRGQQVTLSCSPISGHRSVSWYQQTPGQGLQFLFEYFSETQRNKGNFPGRFSGRQFSNSRSEMNVSTLELGDSALYLCASSLYGRNEQFFGPGTRLTVL.

This clonotype was observed a few times. The rearrangement links TRBV7-9 to TRBJ1-6; 7 bases fit TRBD1. CDR1 is SEHNR, CDR2 FQNEAQ, per germline (reference sequence). CDR3 length equals 14 residues. V lost 7 bases, J lost 7 bases, and 7 bases stayed unmatched. The CDR3 sequence: CASISGTANSPLHF. The CDR3 DNA follows: TGTGCCAGCATTTCCGGGACAGCCAATTCACCCCTCCACTTT.

This clonotype was counted ten times or more. This chain connects TRBV7-3 to TRBJ2-7; D is undetermined. Trimming removed 0 bases at V and 2 bases at J, with 5 bases between. The germline CDR1 and CDR2 sequences are SGHTA and FQGTGA. The CDR3 spans 13 residues. For the CDR3, the DNA is TGTGCCAGCAGCTTAACCCCGACCTACGAGCAGTACTTC. Its translation is CASSLTPTYEQYF.

This sequence joins TRBV7-9 and TRBJ1-1, with a weak D call TRBD1 (5 bases). Germline CDR1 SEHNR, CDR2 FQNEAQ (reference sequence). V was cut by 7 bases and J by 6 bases, with 15 bases left in between. This CDR3 region has 13 residues. DNA of the CDR3: TGTGCCAGCACCCGGGGGAGTGGCTCTGAAGCTTTCTTT. Protein: CASTRGSGSEAFF.

This chain links TRBV2 with TRBJ2-4; 9 nucleotides align to TRBD1. The J segment lost 5 bases and the V segment lost 7 bases, leaving 6 bases of the junction unmatched. Germline V gene sequence: CDR1 SNHLY, CDR2 FYNNEI. This CDR3 comprises 14 residues. This CDR3 is CASTNRGRENIQYF. CDR3 in DNA: TGTGCCAGCACTAACAGGGGGCGGGAAAACATTCAGTACTTC.

The CDR3 DNA is TGTGCCAGCAGGTCAGCTGTCCCTGGGGCCAACGTCCTGACTTTC. This encodes CASRSAVPGANVLTF. The chain uses TRBV25-1 and TRBJ2-6; D gene unclear. This CDR3 spans 15 amino acids. The V end was cut by 6 bases, the J end by 2 bases, with 11 bases between. Per germline, CDR1 MGHDK and CDR2 SYGVNS.

In its sample, this clonotype was seen a few times. The V gene is TRBV3-1, the J gene TRBJ2-1; tentatively, D is TRBD2 (6 bases). There are 16 residues in the CDR3. V lost 1 base and J 2 bases, leaving 12 bases between the germline ends. Looked up from germline, CDR1 is LGHDT and CDR2 is YNNKEL (reference sequence). The DNA of the CDR3 is TGTGCCAGCAGCCAAGCGGGACTGTTGACCTACAATGAGCAGTTCTTC. This sequence encodes CASSQAGLLTYNEQFF.

The chain recombines TRBV6-2 or TRBV6-3 with TRBJ2-1; 9 bases are a match to TRBD2. Unmatched junction bases numbered 11, after V lost 3 bases and J lost 14 bases. The CDR3 sequence is 14 residues long. The germline gives CDR1 MNHEY, CDR2 SVGEGT. The DNA of the CDR3 is TGTGCCAGCAGTTATACAGACTCGGCGGGAGGGGAGTTCTTC. Amino acids: CASSYTDSAGGEFF.

The J gene is TRBJ2-5, the V gene TRBV20-1, with 7 bases that match TRBD1. The CDR3 is 14 amino acids. V gave up 2 bases and J gave up 5 bases; unmatched junction bases: 8. Germline V gene sequence: CDR1 DFQATT, CDR2 SNEGSKA (reference sequence). The CDR3 loop reads CSARPPTGLETQYF. The CDR3 DNA is TGCAGTGCTAGACCCCCGACAGGGCTGGAGACCCAGTACTTC.

The sample holds a few counts of this clonotype. The chain uses TRBV5-1 and TRBJ1-1; 7 nucleotides match TRBD1. Trimming removed 8 bases from V and 0 bases from J; junction bases left unmatched: 7. Germline V lookup: CDR1 SGHRS, CDR2 YFSETQ. CDR3 length equals 14 residues. The CDR3 DNA reads as TGCGCCAGTCGACAGGGTTACATGAACACTGAAGCTTTCTTT. Amino acids: CASRQGYMNTEAFF.

This clonotype was observed a handful of times. The rearrangement uses TRBV4-1 and TRBJ2-1, with 9 bases lining up with TRBD1. The germline CDR1 and CDR2 sequences are MGHRA and YSYEKL. This CDR3 region has 15 residues. With V trimmed by 2 bases and J by 4 bases, 3 bases remained unmatched. Here the CDR3 reads CASSQSGTGYNEQFF. In DNA form, the CDR3 reads TGCGCCAGCAGCCAATCCGGGACAGGGTACAATGAGCAGTTCTTC.

This clonotype has more than one count but fewer than ten. The chain couples TRBV25-1 to TRBJ2-1; 8 bases map to TRBD1. V gave up 10 bases and J gave up 0 bases; unmatched junction bases: 5. The germline CDR1 and CDR2 sequences are MGHDK and SYGVNS. The CDR3 has 14 residues. The DNA of the CDR3 is TGTGCCACCTCCCAGGGGGCCTCCTACAATGAGCAGTTCTTC. It specifies CATSQGASYNEQFF.

This chain links TRBV2 with TRBJ2-1, with 12 positions matching TRBD2. V was clipped by 6 bases and J by 6 bases; unmatched bases: 6. Germline V gene lookup returns CDR1 SNHLY and CDR2 FYNNEI. This CDR3 spans 15 amino acids. The CDR3 coding sequence is TGTGCCAGCAGGCAACTAGCGGGGGGCACCAATGAGCAGTTCTTC. Its translation: CASRQLAGGTNEQFF.

There are many counts of this clonotype. The CDR3 here is CASSPRATNEKLFF. For the CDR3, the DNA is TGCGCCAGCAGCCCCCGGGCAACTAATGAAAAACTGTTTTTT. This chain connects TRBV5-1 to TRBJ1-4; the D is unclear. The CDR3 spans 14 residues. V was pared by 4 bases and J by 0 bases, with 7 bases between. Germline V gives CDR1 SGHRS, CDR2 YFSETQ.

V and J are TRBV6-1 and TRBJ2-2; 12 bases match TRBD2. This CDR3 spans 16 amino acids. Looked up from germline, CDR1 is MNHNS and CDR2 is SASEGT. V trimming: 4 bases; J trimming: 5 bases; junction bases outside the gene matches: 5. Here the CDR3 reads CASSASSGRGTGELFF. The CDR3, as DNA: TGTGCCAGCAGTGCCTCTAGCGGGAGGGGGACCGGGGAGCTGTTTTTT.